What follows describes a single T cell receptor (beta chain). What it recognizes is unknown. This table comes from immunoSEQ multiplex PCR, and its TCRdb copy is limited to in-frame clones, with some not included. Seen here are thousands of clones, approximately 26% observed once, and the top ten hold roughly 13%. This entry comes from a study of T cell clonotyping in hematopoietic cell transplantation. This CDR3 is built from 13 residues. CDR1 and CDR2 from the germline V gene are SGHAT and FQNNGV. Deletions cut 5 bases from V and 2 bases from J, with 9 bases between. Whole-study findings and limits: Graft donor and pretransplant recipient Inverse Simpson Index values predicted broader posttransplant TCR diversity.

The sample here was peripheral blood mononuclear cells, taken 180 days after allogeneic stem cell transplant. The V call is TRBV11-2, the J call TRBJ2-5, with a weak D call TRBD1 (6 bases). This clonotype originated in a male patient in his thirties or forties who had an allogeneic stem cell transplant from an unrelated donor, so the T cells may come from the graft donor. Some clones in this sample may be carry-over from other donors' samples. The CDR3 DNA is TGTGCCAGCAGCCCTACAGGGCAAGAGACCCAGTACTTC. Its translation is CASSPTGQETQYF.